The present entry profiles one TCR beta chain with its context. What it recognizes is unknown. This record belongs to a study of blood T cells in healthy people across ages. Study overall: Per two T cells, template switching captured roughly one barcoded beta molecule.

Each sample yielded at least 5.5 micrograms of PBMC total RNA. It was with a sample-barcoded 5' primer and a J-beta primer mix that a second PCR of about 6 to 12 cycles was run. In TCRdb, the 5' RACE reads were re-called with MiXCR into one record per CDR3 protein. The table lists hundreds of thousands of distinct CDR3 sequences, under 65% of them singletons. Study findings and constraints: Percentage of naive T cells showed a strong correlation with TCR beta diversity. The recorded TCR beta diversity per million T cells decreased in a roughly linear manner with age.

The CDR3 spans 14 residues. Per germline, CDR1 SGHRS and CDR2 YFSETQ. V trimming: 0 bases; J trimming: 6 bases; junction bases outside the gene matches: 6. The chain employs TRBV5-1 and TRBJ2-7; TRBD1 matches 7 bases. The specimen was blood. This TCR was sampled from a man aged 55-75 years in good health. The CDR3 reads CASSLGQGHSEQYF. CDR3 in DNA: TGCGCCAGCAGCTTGGGACAGGGTCATTCCGAGCAGTACTTC.